These 4 T cell receptor beta chains share one sample of origin, sequenced in a study of technical replicates of blood from a handful of donors. Data came from immunoSEQ multiplex PCR; TCRdb stores just in-frame clones and leaves some out. The sample includes tens of thousands of clones, 95% to 96% of them seen just once. Sequenced material: T cells isolated from PBMCs. The receptors originated from a human donor in good health.

The chain joins TRBV7-2 to TRBJ2-7; D remains ambiguous. CDR3 length: 14 amino acids. Germline V CDR1 and CDR2: SGHTA, FQGNSA. V gave up 0 bases and J gave up 4 bases, with 10 bases separating them. CDR3 sequence reads: CASSLALQTYEQYF. The DNA for the CDR3 is TGTGCCAGCAGCTTAGCGCTGCAGACTTACGAGCAGTACTTC. The full variable domain, completed using reference TRBV7-2 and TRBJ2-7, is GAGVSQSPSNKVTEKGKDVELRCDPISGHTALYWYRQSLGQGLEFLIYFQGNSAPDKSGLPSDRFSAERTGGSVSTLTIQRTQQEDSAVYLCASSLALQTYEQYFGPGTRLTVT.

The chain is built from TRBV5-1 and TRBJ2-7; maybe TRBD2 (6 bases). The germline CDR1 and CDR2 sequences are SGHRS and YFSETQ. The V end was cut by 2 bases, the J end by 6 bases, with 12 bases between. The CDR3 has 13 amino acids. The CDR3 DNA is TGCGCCAGCAGCTTTTCGGGAGCCGGCGAGCAGTACTTC. Encoded protein: CASSFSGAGEQYF.

This chain uses TRBV5-6 with TRBJ2-7, with 11 bases matching TRBD2. Looked up from germline, CDR1 is SGHDT and CDR2 is YYEEEE. The CDR3 spans 16 residues. J gave up 6 bases and V 0 bases, and 8 bases lay outside the gene matches. CDR3 region: CASSLARLAGWGEQYF. CDR3 nucleotides: TGTGCCAGCAGCTTGGCGAGACTAGCGGGGTGGGGCGAGCAGTACTTC.

V and J are TRBV6-1 and TRBJ1-4; no clear D. Trimming took off 11 bases at V and 7 bases at J, with 23 bases between the two ends. Germline V CDR1 and CDR2: MNHNS, SASEGT. This CDR3 region has 15 residues. CDR3 loop: CAGSDLGGEGEKLFF. DNA for the CDR3: TGTGCCGGGTCGGACTTAGGTGGAGAGGGTGAAAAACTGTTTTTT.